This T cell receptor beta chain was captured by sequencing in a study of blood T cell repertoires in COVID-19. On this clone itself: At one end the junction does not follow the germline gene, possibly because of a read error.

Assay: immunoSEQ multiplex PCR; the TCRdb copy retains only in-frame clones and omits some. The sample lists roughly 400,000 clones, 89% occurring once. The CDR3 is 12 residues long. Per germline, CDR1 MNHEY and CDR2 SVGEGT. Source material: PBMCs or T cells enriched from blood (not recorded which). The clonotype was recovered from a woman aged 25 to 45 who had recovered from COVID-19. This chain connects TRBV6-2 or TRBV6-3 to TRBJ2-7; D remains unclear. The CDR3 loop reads CASSYPSHEQYF. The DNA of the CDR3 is TGTGCCAGCAGTTACCCCTCCCACGAGCAGTACTTC.